This T cell receptor beta chain originates from a study of T cell repertoires in cytomegalovirus infection. CDR1 MDHEN and CDR2 SYDVKM come from the germline V gene. There are 13 residues in the CDR3. With 7 bases removed from V and 3 bases from J, the gap between germline ends came to 13 bases. Via MiXCR, TCRdb re-called the reads, giving one row per CDR3 protein. Of over 300,000 distinct CDR3 sequences listed, 17% are singletons. J is TRBJ2-7 and V is TRBV28, with unresolved D. The sample taken for sequencing was PBMCs. This clonotype was sampled from a human donor in good health (CMV status not recorded). Some clones in this sample may be carry-over from other donors' samples. CDR3 coding DNA: TGTGCCAGCACCAAGGACGCGTACTACGAGCAGTACTTC. This codes for CASTKDAYYEQYF.